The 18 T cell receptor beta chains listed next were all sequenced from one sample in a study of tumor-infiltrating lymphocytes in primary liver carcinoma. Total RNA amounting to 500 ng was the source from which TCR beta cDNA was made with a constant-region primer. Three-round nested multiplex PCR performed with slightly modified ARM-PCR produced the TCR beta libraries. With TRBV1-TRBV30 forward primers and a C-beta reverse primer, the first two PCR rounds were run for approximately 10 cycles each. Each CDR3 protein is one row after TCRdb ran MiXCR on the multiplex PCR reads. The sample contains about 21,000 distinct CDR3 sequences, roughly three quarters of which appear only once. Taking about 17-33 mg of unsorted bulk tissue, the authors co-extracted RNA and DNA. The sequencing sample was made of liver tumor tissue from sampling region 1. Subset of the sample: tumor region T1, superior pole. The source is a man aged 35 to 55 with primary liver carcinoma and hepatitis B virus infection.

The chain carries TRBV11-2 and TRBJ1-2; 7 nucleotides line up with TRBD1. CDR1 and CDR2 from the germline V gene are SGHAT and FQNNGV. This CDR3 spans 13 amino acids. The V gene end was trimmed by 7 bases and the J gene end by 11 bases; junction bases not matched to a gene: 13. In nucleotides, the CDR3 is TGTGCCAGCACTCAGGGGGGGTGTGGAGGATACACCTTC. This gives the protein CASTQGGCGGYTF. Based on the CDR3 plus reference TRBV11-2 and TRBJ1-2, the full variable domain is EAGVAQSPRYKIIEKRQSVAFWCNPISGHATLYWYQQILGQGPKLLIQFQNNGVVDDSQLPKDRFSAERLKGVDSTLKIQPAKLEDSAVYLCASTQGGCGGYTFGSGTRLTVV.

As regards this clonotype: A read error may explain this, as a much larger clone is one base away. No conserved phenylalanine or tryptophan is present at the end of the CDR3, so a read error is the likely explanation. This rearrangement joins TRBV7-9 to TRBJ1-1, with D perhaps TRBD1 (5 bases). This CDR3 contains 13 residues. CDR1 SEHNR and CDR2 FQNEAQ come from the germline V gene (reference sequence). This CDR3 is CTSSLQGDTEAFS. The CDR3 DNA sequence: TGTACCAGCAGCTTGCAGGGAGACACTGAAGCTTTCTCT.

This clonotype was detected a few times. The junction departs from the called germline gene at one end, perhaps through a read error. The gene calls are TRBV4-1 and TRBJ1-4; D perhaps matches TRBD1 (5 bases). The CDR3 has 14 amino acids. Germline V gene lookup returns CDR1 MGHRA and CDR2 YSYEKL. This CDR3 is CASSQDDSTEKLLF. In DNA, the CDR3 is TGCGCCAGCAGCCAGGATGACAGTACCGAAAAACTGCTTTTT.

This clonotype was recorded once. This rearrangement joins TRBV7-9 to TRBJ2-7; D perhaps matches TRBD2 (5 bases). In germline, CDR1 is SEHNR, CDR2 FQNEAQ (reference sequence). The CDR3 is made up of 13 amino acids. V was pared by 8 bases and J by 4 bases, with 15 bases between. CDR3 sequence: CASGPGLTYEQYF. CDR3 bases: TGTGCCAGCGGCCCAGGACTTACTTACGAGCAGTACTTC.

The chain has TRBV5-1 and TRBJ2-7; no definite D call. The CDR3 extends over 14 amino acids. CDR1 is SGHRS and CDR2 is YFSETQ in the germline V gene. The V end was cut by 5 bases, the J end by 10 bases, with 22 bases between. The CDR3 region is CASSPYSVSYYQYF. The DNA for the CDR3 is TGCGCCAGCAGTCCCTATTCAGTCTCCTACTATCAGTACTTC.

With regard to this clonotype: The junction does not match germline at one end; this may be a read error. In DNA, the CDR3 is TGTGTCAGCAGTAAACGAAGTTGGGGACCGTACAAGCAGTACTTC. It encodes CVSSKRSWGPYKQYF. The V and J genes are TRBV28 and TRBJ2-7; D is tentatively TRBD1 or TRBD2 (5 bases each). The germline CDR1 and CDR2 sequences are MDHEN and SYDVKM. The CDR3 length is 15 residues.

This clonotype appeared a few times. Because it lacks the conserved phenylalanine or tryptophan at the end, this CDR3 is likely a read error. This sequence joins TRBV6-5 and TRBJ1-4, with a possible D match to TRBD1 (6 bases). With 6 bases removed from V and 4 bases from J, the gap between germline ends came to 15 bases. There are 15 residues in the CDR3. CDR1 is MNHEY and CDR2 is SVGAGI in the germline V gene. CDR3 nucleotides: TGTGCCAGCAGCCGTACTACAGGGATTAATGAAAAACTGTTTCTT. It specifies CASSRTTGINEKLFL.

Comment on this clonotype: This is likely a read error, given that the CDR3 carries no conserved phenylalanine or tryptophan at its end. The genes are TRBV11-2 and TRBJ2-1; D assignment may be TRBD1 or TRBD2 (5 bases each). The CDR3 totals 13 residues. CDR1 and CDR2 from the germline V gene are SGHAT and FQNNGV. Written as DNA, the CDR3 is TGTGCCGGCAGCCCCGACAGAGGGAGTGAGCAGTTCATC. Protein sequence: CAGSPDRGSEQFI.

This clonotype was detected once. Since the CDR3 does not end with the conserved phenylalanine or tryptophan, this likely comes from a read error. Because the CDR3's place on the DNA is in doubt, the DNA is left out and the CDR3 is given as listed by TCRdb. CDR3 amino acids: CASSPDRGSEQHL. The chain recombines TRBV11-2 with TRBJ2-1; TRBD1, the D gene given by the table, was not confirmed from the DNA. The germline CDR1 and CDR2 sequences are SGHAT and FQNNGV. Including both end residues, the CDR3 is 13 amino acids long.

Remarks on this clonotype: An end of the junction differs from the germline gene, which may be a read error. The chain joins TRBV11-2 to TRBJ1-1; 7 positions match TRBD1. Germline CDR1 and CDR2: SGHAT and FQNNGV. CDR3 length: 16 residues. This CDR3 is CDSGPSRGLVNTEASF. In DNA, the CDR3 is TGTGACAGCGGCCCATCCAGGGGGTTGGTGAACACTGAAGCTTCCTTT.

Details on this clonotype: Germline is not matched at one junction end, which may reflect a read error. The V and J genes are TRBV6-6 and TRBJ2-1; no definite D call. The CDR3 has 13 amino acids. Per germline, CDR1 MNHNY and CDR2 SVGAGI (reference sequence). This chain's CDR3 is CASNGQGNNERFF. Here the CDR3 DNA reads TGTGCCAGCAATGGGCAAGGTAACAATGAGCGGTTCTTC.

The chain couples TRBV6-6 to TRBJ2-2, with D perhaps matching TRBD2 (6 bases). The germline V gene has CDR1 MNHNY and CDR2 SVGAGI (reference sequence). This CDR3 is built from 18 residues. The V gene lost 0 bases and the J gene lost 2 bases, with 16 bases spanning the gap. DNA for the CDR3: TGTGCCAGCAGTTACTCGATTTCTGGACTAACAAACACCGGGGAGCTGTTTTTT. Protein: CASSYSISGLTNTGELFF.

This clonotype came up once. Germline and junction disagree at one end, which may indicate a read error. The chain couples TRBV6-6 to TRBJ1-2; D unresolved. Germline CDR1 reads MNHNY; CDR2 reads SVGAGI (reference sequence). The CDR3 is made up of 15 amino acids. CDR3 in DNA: TGTGGCAGCAGTTACTCGGGTGGGGAACCCCGTGGCTACACCTTC. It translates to CGSSYSGGEPRGYTF.

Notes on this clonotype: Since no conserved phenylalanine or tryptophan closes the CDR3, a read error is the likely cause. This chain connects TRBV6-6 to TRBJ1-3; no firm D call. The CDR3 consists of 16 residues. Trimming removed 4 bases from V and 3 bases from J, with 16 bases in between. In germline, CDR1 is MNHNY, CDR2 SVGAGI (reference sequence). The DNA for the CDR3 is TGTGCCAGCAGTTCCGGAGGCACACAGCTTGGAAACACCATATATTCT. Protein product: CASSSGGTQLGNTIYS.

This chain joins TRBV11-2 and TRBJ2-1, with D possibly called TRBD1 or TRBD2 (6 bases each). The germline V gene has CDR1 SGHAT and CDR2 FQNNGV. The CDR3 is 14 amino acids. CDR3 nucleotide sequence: TGTATCAGCTGCTTAGATCGGGGGCCGGATGAGCAGTTCTTC. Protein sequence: CISCLDRGPDEQFF.

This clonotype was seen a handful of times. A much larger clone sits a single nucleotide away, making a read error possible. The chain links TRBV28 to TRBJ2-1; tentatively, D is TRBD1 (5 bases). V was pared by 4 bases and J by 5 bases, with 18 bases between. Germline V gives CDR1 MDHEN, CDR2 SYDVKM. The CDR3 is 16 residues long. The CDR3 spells CASSSLRGNTHNEQFF. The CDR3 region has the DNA TGTGCCAGCAGTTCCCTTAGGGGCAATACACACAATGAGCAGTTCTTC.

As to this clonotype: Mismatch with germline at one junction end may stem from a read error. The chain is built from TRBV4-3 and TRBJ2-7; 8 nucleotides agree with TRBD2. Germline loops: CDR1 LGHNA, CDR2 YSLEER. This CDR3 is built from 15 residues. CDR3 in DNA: TGTGCCAGCAGCCGCGAAAGAGCGGGAGCATACGAGCAGTGCTTC. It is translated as CASSRERAGAYEQCF.

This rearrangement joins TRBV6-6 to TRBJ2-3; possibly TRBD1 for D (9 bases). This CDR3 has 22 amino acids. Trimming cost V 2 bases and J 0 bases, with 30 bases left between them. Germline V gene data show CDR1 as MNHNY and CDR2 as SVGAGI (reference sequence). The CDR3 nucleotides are TGTGCCAGCAGTTACCACCTCACAGGGGGCAGCGGGAGTGGAACTAGCACAGATACGCAGTATTTT. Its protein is CASSYHLTGGSGSGTSTDTQYF.